The rows below give T cell receptor beta chains drawn from one sample of a study of T cell changes during pregnancy in multiple sclerosis. Assay: immunoSEQ multiplex PCR; the TCRdb copy retains only in-frame clones and omits some. The repertoire has some 31,000 clones, roughly nine tenths of them found once; the top ten carry around 10%. The sequencing here drew on CD8+ T cells from peripheral blood mononuclear cells, taken in the third trimester of pregnancy. These receptors were collected from a female donor with multiple sclerosis, enrolled in a pregnancy study. Both conserved end residues are trimmed from each CDR3. D genes are given only for firm matches.

ASSVGGGREQY NA 11 TRBJ2-7 TRBV9
ASSVAGQGAGDTEAF TRBD1 15 TRBJ1-1 TRBV9
AWSPGQGAPGYT TRBD1 12 TRBJ1-2 TRBV30
ASSRTRTGSYNEQF NA 14 TRBJ2-1 TRBV5-6
ASSLRRGTLDEQF NA 13 TRBJ2-1 TRBV7-6
ASSKGDGGNEQF NA 12 TRBJ2-1 TRBV6-4
ASSPSTGGEKLF TRBD1 12 TRBJ1-4 TRBV7-3
ASSRIWTQGSYNEKLF TRBD1 16 TRBJ1-4 TRBV4-1
ASSLAGNTEAF NA 11 TRBJ1-1 TRBV7-9
ASSPGASGSVTDTQY TRBD2 15 TRBJ2-3 TRBV7-3
AISEPGQGTEQY TRBD1 12 TRBJ2-7 TRBV10-3
AADEGVYTEAF NA 11 TRBJ1-1 TRBV6-1
ASSTGTRQETQY NA 12 TRBJ2-5 TRBV11-2
ASSSGQGAFNGYT TRBD1 13 TRBJ1-2 TRBV5-6
ASSEKGASGNTIY TRBD1 13 TRBJ1-3 TRBV5-5
ASTYRGGRASGELF TRBD2 14 TRBJ2-2 TRBV27
ASSPLAGTSYEQY TRBD2 13 TRBJ2-7 TRBV28
ASSLFPEGRIEQF NA 13 TRBJ2-1 TRBV7-8
ASSLGAGEQY NA 10 TRBJ2-7 TRBV27
ASSLDGGAEAF NA 11 TRBJ1-1 TRBV7-9
ASSQSEAGQGPQH NA 13 TRBJ1-5 TRBV23-1
ASSQVAGLGYT NA 11 TRBJ1-2 TRBV4-1
ASSSTGAYEQY NA 11 TRBJ2-7 TRBV7-9
ASWGGGTTDTQY TRBD2 12 TRBJ2-3 TRBV5-1
AWSVGVGYTEAF NA 12 TRBJ1-1 TRBV30
AWSDGQADYGYT TRBD1 12 TRBJ1-2 TRBV30